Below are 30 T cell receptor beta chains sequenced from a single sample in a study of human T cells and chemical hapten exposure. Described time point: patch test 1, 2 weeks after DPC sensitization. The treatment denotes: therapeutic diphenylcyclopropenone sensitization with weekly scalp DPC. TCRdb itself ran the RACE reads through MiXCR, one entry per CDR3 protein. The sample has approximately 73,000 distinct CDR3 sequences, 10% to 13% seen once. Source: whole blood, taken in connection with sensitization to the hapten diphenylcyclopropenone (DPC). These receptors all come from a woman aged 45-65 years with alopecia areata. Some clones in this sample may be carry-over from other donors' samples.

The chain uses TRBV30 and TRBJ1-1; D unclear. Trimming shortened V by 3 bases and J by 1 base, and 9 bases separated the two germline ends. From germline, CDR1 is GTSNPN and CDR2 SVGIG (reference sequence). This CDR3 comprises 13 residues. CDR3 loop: CAWSPFQNTEAFF. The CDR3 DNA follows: TGTGCCTGGAGCCCGTTCCAGAACACTGAAGCTTTCTTT.

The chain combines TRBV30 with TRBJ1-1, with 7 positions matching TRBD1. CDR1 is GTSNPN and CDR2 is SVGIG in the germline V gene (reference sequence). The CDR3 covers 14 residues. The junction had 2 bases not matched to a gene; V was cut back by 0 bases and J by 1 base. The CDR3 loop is CAWSVNRGNTEAFF. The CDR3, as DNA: TGTGCCTGGAGTGTTAACAGGGGGAACACTGAAGCTTTCTTT.

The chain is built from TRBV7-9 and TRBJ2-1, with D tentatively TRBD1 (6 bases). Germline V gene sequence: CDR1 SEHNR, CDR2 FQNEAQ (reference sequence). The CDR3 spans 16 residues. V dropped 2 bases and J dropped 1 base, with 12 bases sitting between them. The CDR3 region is CASSLSPQGSYNEQFF. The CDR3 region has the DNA TGTGCCAGCAGCTTATCCCCACAGGGATCCTACAATGAGCAGTTCTTC.

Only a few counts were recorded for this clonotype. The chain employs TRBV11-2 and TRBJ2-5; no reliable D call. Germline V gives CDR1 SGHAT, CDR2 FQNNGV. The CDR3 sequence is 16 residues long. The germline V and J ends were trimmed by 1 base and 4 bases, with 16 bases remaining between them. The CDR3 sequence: CASSLGPGLQGETQYF. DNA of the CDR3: TGTGCCAGCAGCTTAGGTCCGGGTCTCCAAGGAGAGACCCAGTACTTC.

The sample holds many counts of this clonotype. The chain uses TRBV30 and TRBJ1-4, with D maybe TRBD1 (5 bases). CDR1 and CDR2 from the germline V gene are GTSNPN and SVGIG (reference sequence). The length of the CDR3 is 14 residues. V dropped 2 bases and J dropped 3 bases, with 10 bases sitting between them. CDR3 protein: CAWSTGRSNEKLFF. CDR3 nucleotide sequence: TGTGCCTGGAGTACGGGACGGTCTAATGAAAAACTGTTTTTT.

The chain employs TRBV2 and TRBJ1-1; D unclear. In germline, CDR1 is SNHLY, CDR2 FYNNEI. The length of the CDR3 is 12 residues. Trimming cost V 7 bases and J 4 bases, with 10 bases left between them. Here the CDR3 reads CASMVGSTEAFF. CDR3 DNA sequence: TGTGCCAGCATGGTAGGCTCCACTGAAGCTTTCTTT.

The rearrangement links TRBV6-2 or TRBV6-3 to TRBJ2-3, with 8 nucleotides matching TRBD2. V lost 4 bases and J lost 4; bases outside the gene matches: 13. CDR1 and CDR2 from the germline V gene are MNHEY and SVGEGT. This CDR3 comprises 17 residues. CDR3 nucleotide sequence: TGTGCCAGCAGTTCCAGCAAACTAGCGGCTAAGCCAGATACGCAGTATTTT. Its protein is CASSSSKLAAKPDTQYF.

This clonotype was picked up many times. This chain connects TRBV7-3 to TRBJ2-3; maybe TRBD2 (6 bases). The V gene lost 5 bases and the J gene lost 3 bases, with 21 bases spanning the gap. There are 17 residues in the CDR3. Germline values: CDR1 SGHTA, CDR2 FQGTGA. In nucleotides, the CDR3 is TGTGCCAGCAGCCACGGGACTCCCCCCGTAGGGACAGATACGCAGTATTTT. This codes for CASSHGTPPVGTDTQYF. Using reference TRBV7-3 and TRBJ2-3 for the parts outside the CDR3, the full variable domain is GAGVSQTPSNKVTEKGKYVELRCDPISGHTALYWYRQSLGQGPEFLIYFQGTGAADDSGLPNDRFFAVRPEGSVSTLKIQRTERGDSAVYLCASSHGTPPVGTDTQYFGPGTRLTVL.

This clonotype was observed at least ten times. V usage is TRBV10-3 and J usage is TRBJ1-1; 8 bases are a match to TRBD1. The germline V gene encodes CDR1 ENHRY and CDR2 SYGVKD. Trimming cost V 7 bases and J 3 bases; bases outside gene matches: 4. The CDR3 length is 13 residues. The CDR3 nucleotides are TGTGCCATCAAAGAACAGGGGGACACTGAAGCTTTCTTT. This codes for CAIKEQGDTEAFF.

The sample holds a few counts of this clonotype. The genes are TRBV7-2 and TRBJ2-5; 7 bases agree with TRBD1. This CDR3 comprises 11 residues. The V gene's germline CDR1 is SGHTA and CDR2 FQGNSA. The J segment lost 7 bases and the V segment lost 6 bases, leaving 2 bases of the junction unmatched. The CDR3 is CASRGQTTQYF. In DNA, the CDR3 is TGTGCCAGCAGGGGACAGACGACCCAGTACTTC.

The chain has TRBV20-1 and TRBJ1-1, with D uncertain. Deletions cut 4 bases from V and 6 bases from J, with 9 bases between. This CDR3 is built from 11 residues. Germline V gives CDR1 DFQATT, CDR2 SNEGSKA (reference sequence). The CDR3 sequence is CSATPRPEAFF. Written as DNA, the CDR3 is TGCAGTGCTACCCCTCGGCCTGAAGCTTTCTTT.

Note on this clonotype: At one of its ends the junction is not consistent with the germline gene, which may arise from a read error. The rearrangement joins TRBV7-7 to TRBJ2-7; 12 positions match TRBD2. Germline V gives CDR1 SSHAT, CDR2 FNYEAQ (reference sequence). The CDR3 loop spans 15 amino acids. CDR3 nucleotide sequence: TGTGCTAGCAGCTTCCTAGCGGGAGGGCCTTACGAGCAGTACTTC. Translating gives CASSFLAGGPYEQYF.

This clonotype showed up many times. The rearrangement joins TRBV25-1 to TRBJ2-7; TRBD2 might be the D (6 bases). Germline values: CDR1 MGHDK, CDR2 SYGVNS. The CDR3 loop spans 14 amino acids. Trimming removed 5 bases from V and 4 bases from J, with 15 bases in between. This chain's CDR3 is CASSPPGLGYEQYF. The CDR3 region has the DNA TGTGCCAGCAGTCCCCCGGGACTGGGGTACGAGCAGTACTTC.

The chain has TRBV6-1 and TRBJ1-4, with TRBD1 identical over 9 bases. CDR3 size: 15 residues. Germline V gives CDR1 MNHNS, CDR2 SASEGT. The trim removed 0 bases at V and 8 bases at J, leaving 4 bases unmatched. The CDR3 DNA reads TGTGCCAGCAGTGAAGCTGGGACAGGGAAGGAAAAACTGTTTTTT. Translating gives CASSEAGTGKEKLFF.

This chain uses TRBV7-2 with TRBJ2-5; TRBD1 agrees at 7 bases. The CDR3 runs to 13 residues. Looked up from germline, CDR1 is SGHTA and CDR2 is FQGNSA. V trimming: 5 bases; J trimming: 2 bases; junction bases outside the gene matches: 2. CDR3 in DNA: TGTGCCAGCAGCGGGGGACAGCAAGAGACCCAGTACTTC. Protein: CASSGGQQETQYF. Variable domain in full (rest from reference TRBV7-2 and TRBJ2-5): GAGVSQSPSNKVTEKGKDVELRCDPISGHTALYWYRQSLGQGLEFLIYFQGNSAPDKSGLPSDRFSAERTGGSVSTLTIQRTQQEDSAVYLCASSGGQQETQYFGPGTRLLVL.

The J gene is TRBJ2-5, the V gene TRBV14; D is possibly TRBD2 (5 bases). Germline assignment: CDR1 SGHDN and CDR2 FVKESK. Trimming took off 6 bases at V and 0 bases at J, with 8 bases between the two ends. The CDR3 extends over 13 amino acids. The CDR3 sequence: CASSRGYQETQYF. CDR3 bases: TGTGCCAGCAGTCGCGGGTACCAAGAGACCCAGTACTTC.

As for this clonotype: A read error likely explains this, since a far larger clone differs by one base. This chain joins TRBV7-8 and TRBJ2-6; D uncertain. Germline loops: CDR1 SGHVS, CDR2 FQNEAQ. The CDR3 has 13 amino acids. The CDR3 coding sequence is TGTGCCAGCAGCTTTGCTGGGGTCAACGTCCTGACTTTC. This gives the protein CASSFAGVNVLTF.

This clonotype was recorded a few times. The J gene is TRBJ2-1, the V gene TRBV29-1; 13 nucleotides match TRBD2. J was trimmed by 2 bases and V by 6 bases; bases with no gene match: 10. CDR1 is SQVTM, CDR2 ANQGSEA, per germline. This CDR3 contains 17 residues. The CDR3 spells CSVQGTSGKSPYNEQFF. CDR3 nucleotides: TGCAGCGTGCAGGGGACTAGCGGGAAATCCCCCTACAATGAGCAGTTCTTC.

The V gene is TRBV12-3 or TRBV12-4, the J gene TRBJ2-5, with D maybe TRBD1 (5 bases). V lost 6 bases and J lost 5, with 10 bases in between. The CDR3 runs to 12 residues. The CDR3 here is CASSPGFETQYF. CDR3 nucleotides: TGTGCCAGCAGCCCAGGGTTTGAGACCCAGTACTTC.

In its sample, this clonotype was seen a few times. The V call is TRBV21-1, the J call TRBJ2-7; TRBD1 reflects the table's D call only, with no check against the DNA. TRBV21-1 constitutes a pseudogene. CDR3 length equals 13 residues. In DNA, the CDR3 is TGTGCCAGCAGCAACGGGAAATCCTACGAGCAGTACTTC. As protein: CASSNGKSYEQYF.

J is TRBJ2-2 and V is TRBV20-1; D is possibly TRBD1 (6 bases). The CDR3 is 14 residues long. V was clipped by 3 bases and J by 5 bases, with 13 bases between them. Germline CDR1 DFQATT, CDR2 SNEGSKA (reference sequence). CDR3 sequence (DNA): TGCAGTGCTAGGGCACCACAGGGTACCGGGGAGCTGTTTTTT. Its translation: CSARAPQGTGELFF.

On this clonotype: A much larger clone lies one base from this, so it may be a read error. In DNA form, the CDR3 reads TGTGCCAGCAGTTCCCACGCTGGAAACACCATATATTTT. It translates to CASSSHAGNTIYF. The chain uses TRBV27 and TRBJ1-3; D uncertain. This CDR3 has 13 residues. Trimming stripped 4 bases from V and 2 bases from J, with 6 bases between. Germline V gene lookup returns CDR1 MNHEY and CDR2 SMNVEV (reference sequence).

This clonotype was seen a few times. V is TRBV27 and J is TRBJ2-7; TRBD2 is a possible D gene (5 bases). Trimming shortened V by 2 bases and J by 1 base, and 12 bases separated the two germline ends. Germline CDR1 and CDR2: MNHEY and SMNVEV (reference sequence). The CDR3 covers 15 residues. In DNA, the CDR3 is TGTGCCAGCAGTTTACGTGGAGGAGAATCCTACGAGCAGTACTTC. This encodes CASSLRGGESYEQYF.

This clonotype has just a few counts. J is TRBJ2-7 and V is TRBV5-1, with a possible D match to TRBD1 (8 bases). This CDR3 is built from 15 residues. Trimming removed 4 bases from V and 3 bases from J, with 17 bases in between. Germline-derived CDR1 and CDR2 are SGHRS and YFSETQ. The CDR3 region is CASSQGASGYYEQYF. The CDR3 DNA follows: TGCGCCAGCAGCCAGGGGGCTAGCGGTTACTACGAGCAGTACTTC.

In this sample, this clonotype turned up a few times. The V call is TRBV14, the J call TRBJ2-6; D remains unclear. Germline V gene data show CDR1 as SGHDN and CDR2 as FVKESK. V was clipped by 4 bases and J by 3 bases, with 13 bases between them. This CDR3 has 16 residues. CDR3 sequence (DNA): TGTGCCAGCAGCCCCCCCATCCAGAGTGGGGCCAACGTCCTGACTTTC. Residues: CASSPPIQSGANVLTF.

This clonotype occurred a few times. CDR3 sequence (DNA): TGTGCCAGCAGCGCCCCCCCGGGACAGGGGATCACAGATACGCAGTATTTT. This encodes CASSAPPGQGITDTQYF. The chain is built from TRBV7-9 and TRBJ2-3; 10 bases match TRBD1. This CDR3 has 17 residues. Germline trimming cut 5 bases from V and 2 bases from J; bases unmatched to any gene: 10. Germline V gene data show CDR1 as SEHNR and CDR2 as FQNEAQ (reference sequence).

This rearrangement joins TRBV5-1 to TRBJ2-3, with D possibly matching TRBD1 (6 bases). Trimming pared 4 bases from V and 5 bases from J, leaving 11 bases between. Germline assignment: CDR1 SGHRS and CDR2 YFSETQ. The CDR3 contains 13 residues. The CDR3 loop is CASSTKQGDTQYF. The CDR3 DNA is TGCGCCAGCAGCACCAAACAGGGAGATACGCAGTATTTT.

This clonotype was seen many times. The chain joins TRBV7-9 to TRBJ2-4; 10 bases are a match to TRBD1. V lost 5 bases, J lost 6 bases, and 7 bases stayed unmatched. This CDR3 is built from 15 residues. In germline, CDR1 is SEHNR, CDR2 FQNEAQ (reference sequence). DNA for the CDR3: TGTGCCAGCAGCCCGGGGACAGGGGCAGGAAACATTCAGTACTTC. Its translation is CASSPGTGAGNIQYF.

The DNA for the CDR3 is TGTGCCAGCAGTGACAGGGCCCCCAGCTATGGCTACACCTTC. Protein: CASSDRAPSYGYTF. The chain employs TRBV12-3 or TRBV12-4 and TRBJ1-2, with 7 bases lining up with TRBD1. The length of the CDR3 is 14 residues. The trim removed 5 bases at V and 4 bases at J, leaving 7 bases unmatched.

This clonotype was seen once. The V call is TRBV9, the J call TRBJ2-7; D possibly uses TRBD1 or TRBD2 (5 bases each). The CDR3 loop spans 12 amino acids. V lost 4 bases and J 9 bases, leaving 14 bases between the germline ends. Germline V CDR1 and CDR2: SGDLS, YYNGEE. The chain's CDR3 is CASSTGTGGQYF. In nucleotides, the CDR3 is TGTGCCAGCAGCACCGGGACCGGTGGGCAGTACTTC.